This T cell receptor (beta chain) came from a study of prognosis after radiotherapy for stage I lung cancer. Genomic DNA yielded TCR beta CDR3, amplified by two-round multiplex PCR. With primers specific to each TRBV and TRBJ gene, the first-round PCR was performed. TCRdb passed the multiplex PCR reads through MiXCR, listing each CDR3 protein once. The data contain 30,000 to 40,000 distinct CDR3 sequences, around 22% of them singletons. In its sample, this clonotype was seen a few times. This could be a read error, since a much larger clone is one nucleotide away. This sequence was found in a donor at least 50 years old with non-small cell lung cancer. The material was PBMCs, obtained before or after stereotactic body radiation therapy (not recorded which).

This chain's CDR3 is CATSRAYGQGVNTIYF. The CDR3 DNA sequence: TGTGCCACCAGCAGAGCTTATGGACAGGGAGTAAACACCATATATTTT. This rearrangement joins TRBV15 to TRBJ1-3, with 8 bases fitting TRBD1. The V gene's germline CDR1 is LNHNV and CDR2 YYDKDF (reference sequence). This CDR3 has 16 residues. V trimming: 1 base; J trimming: 6 bases; junction bases outside the gene matches: 8. Full variable domain (missing parts from reference TRBV15 and TRBJ1-3): DAMVIQNPRYQVTQFGKPVTLSCSQTLNHNVMYWYQQKSSQAPKLLFHYYDKDFNNEADTPDNFQSRRPNTSFCFLDIRSPGLGDTAMYLCATSRAYGQGVNTIYFGEGSWLTVV.